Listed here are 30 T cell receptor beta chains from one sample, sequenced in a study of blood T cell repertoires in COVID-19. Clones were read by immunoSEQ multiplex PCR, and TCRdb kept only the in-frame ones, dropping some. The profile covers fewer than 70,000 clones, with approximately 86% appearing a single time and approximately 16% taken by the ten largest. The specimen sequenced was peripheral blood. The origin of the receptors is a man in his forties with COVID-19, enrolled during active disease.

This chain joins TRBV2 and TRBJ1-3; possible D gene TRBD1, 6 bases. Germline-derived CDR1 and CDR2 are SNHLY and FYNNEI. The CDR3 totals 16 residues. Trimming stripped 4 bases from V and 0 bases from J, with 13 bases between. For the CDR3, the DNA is TGTGCCAGCAGTGTCAGGGGACCCTCCTCTGGAAACACCATATATTTT. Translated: CASSVRGPSSGNTIYF.

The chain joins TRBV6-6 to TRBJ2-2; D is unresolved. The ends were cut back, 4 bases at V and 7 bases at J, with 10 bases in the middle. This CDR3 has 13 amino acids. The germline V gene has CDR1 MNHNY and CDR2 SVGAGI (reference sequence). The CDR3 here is CASSFVQNGELFF. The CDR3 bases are TGTGCCAGCAGTTTTGTACAAAACGGGGAGCTGTTTTTT.

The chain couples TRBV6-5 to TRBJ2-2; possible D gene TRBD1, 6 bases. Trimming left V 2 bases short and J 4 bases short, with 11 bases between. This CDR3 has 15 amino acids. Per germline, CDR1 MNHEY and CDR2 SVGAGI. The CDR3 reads CASSYDGQPTGELFF. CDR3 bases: TGTGCCAGCAGTTACGATGGACAGCCCACCGGGGAGCTGTTTTTT.

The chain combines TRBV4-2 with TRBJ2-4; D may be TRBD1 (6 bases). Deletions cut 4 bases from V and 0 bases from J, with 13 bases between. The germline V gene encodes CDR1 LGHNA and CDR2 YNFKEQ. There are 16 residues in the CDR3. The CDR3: CASSLTGDLAKNIQYF. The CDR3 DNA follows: TGTGCCAGCAGCCTGACAGGCGACCTAGCCAAAAACATTCAGTACTTC.

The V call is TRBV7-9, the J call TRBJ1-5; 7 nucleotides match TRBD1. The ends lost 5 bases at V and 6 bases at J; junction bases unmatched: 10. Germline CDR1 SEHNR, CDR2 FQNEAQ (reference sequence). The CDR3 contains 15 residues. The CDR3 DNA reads TGTGCCAGCAGCCTAAGCGAGGGGACAGCTCAGCCCCAGCATTTT. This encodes CASSLSEGTAQPQHF.

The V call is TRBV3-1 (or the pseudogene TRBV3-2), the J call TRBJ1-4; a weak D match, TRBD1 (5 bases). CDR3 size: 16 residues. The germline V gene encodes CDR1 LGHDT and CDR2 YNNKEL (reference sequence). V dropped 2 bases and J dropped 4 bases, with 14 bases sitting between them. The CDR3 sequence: CASSQFGAGINEKLFF. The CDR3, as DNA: TGTGCCAGCAGCCAATTCGGTGCAGGGATTAATGAAAAACTGTTTTTT.

CDR3 sequence reads: CASSLDRGPRGPLHF. In DNA, the CDR3 is TGTGCCAGCAGCTTAGACCGGGGCCCTAGGGGGCCCCTCCACTTT. The rearrangement uses TRBV7-9 and TRBJ1-6; a possible D gene is TRBD1 (6 bases). Germline assignment: CDR1 SEHNR and CDR2 FQNEAQ (reference sequence). This CDR3 spans 15 amino acids. V shed 1 base and J shed 13 bases, with 17 bases lying between them. The whole variable domain, remainder taken from reference TRBV7-9 and TRBJ1-6, is DTGVSQNPRHKITKRGQNVTFRCDPISEHNRLYWYRQTLGQGPEFLTYFQNEAQLEKSRLLSDRFSAERPKGSFSTLEIQRTEQGDSAMYLCASSLDRGPRGPLHFGNGTRLTVT.

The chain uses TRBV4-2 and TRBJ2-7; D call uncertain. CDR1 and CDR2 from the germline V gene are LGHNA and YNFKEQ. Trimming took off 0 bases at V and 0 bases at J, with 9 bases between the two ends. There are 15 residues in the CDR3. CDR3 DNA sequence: TGTGCCAGCAGCCAAGATCGAGGTAGCTCCTACGAGCAGTACTTC. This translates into CASSQDRGSSYEQYF.

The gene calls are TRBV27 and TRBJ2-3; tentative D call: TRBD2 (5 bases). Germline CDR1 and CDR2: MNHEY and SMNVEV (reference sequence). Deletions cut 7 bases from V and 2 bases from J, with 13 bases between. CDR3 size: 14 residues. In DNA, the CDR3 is TGTGCCAGCACCAAAAGGGAGCTCACAGATACGCAGTATTTT. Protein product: CASTKRELTDTQYF.

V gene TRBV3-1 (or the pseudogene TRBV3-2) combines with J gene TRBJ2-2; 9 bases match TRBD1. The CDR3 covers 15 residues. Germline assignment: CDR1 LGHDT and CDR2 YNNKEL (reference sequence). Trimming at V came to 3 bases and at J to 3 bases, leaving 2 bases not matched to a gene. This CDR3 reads CASSHGDRDTGELFF. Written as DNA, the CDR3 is TGTGCCAGCAGCCACGGGGACAGGGACACCGGGGAGCTGTTTTTT.

CDR3 residues: CASSLGDRAYTGELFF. The CDR3 DNA is TGTGCCAGCAGTTTGGGGGACAGGGCTTACACCGGGGAGCTGTTTTTT. The V call is TRBV28, the J call TRBJ2-2; 9 bases map to TRBD1. CDR1 is MDHEN and CDR2 is SYDVKM in the germline V gene. The ends lost 3 bases at V and 3 bases at J; junction bases unmatched: 5. The CDR3 contains 16 residues.

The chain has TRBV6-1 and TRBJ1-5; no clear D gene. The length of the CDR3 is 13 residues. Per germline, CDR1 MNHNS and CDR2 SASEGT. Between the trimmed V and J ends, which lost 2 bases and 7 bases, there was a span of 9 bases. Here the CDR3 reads CASSEIPSQPQHF. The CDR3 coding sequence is TGTGCCAGCAGTGAAATCCCCTCCCAGCCCCAGCATTTT.

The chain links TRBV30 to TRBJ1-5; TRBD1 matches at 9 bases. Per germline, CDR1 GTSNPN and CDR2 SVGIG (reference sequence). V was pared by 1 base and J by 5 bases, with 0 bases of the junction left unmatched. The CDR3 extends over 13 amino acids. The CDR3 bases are TGTGCCTGGAGTGGGACAGGGGATCAGCCCCAGCATTTT. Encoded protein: CAWSGTGDQPQHF.

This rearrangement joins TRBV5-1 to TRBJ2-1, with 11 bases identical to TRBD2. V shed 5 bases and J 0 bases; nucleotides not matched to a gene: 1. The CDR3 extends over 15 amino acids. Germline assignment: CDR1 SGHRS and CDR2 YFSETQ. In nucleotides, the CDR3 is TGCGCCAGCAGACTAGCGGGGGCCTCCTACAATGAGCAGTTCTTC. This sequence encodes CASRLAGASYNEQFF.

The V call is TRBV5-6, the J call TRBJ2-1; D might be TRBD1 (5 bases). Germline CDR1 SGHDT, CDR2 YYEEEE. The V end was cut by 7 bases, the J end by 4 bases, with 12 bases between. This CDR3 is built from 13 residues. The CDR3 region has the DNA TGTGCCAGCGCGGCAGGGATATACAATGAGCAGTTCTTC. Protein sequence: CASAAGIYNEQFF.

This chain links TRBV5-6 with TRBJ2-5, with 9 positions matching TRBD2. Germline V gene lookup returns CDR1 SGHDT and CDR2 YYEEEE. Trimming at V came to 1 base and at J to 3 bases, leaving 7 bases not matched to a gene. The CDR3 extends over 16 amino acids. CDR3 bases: TGTGCCAGCAGCTTGATGCGGGGGGGCCAGGAAGAGACCCAGTACTTC. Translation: CASSLMRGGQEETQYF.

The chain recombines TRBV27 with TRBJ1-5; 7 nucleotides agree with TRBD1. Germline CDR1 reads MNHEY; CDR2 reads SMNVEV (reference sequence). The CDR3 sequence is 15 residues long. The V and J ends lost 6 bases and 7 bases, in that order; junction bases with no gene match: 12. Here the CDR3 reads CASSRGGGGGQPQHF. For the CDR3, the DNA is TGTGCCAGCAGCCGTGGAGGGGGCGGAGGGCAGCCCCAGCATTTT.

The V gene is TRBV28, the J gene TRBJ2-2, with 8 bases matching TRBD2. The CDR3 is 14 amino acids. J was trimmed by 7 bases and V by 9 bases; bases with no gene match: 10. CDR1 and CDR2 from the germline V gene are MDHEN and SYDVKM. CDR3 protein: CASTAAGVVGELFF. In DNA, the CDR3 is TGTGCCAGTACGGCAGCGGGGGTGGTCGGGGAGCTGTTTTTT.

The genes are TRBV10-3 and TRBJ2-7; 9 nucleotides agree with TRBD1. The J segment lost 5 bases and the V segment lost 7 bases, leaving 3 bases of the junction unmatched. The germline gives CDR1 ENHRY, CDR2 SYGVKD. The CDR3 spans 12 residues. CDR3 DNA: TGTGCCATCAAAGGGACAGGGAACGAGCAGTACTTC. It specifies CAIKGTGNEQYF.

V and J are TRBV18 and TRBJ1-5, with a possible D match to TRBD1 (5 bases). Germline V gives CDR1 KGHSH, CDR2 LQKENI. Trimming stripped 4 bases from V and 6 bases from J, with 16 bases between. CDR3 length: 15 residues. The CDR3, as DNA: TGTGCCAGCTCACTTTCACCAGGGATCGGTCAGCCCCAGCATTTT. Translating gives CASSLSPGIGQPQHF.

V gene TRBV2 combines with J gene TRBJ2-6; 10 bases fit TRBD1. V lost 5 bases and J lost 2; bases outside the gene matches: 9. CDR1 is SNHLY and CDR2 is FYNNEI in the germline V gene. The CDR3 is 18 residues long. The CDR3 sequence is CASSWGPGQGTGANVLTF. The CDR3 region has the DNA TGTGCCAGCAGTTGGGGTCCGGGACAGGGGACTGGGGCCAACGTCCTGACTTTC.

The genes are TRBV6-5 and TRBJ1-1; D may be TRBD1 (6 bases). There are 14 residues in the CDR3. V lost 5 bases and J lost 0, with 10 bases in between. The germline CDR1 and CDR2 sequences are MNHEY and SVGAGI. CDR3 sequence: CASSRGYLNTEAFF. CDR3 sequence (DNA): TGTGCCAGCAGTAGGGGGTATTTGAACACTGAAGCTTTCTTT.

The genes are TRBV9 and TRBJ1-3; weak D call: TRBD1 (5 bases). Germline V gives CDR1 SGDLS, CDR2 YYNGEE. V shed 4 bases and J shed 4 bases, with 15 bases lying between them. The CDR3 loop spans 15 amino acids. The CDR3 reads CASSSSGGSGNTIYF. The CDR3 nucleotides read TGTGCCAGCAGCTCTTCGGGGGGTTCGGGAAACACCATATATTTT.

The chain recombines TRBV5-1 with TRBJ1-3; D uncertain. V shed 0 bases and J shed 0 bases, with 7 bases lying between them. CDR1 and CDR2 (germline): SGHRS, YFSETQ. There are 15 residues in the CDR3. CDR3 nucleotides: TGCGCCAGCAGCTTGGAACAGTTCTCTGGAAACACCATATATTTT. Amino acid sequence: CASSLEQFSGNTIYF. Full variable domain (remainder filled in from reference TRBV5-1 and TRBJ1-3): KAGVTQTPRYLIKTRGQQVTLSCSPISGHRSVSWYQQTPGQGLQFLFEYFSETQRNKGNFPGRFSGRQFSNSRSEMNVSTLELGDSALYLCASSLEQFSGNTIYFGEGSWLTVV.

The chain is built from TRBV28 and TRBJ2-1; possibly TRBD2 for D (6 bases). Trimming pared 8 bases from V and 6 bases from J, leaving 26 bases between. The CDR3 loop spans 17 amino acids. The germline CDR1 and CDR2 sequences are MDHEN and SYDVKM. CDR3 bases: TGTGCCAGCTCCTCTCCCGGGGCTAGCGCTGGAGGCAATGAGCAGTTCTTC. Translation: CASSSPGASAGGNEQFF. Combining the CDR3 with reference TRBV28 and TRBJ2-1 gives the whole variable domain DVKVTQSSRYLVKRTGEKVFLECVQDMDHENMFWYRQDPGLGLRLIYFSYDVKMKEKGDIPEGYSVSREKKERFSLILESASTNQTSMYLCASSSPGASAGGNEQFFGPGTRLTVL.

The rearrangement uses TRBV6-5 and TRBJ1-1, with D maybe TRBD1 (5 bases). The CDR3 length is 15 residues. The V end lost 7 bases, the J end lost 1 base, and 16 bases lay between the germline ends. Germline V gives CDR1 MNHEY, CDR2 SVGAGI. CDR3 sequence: CASKKGRQTNTEAFF. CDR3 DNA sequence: TGTGCCAGCAAAAAGGGCCGACAGACGAACACTGAAGCTTTCTTT.

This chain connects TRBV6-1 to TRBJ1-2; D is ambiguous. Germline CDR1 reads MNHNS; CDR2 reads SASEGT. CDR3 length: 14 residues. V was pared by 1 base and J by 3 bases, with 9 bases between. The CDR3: CASSEGLLYYGYTF. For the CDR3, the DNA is TGTGCCAGCAGTGAAGGACTCCTCTACTATGGCTACACCTTC.

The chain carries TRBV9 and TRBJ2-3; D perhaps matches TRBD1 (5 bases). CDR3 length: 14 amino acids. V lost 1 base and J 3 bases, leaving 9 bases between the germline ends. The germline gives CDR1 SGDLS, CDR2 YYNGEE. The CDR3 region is CASSVRQGTDTQYF. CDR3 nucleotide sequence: TGTGCCAGCAGCGTACGGCAGGGAACAGATACGCAGTATTTT.

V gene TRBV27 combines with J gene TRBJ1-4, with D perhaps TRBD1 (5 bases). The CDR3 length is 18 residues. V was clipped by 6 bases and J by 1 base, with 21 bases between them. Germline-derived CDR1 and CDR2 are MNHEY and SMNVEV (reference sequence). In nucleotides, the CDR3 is TGTGCCAGCAGCGCAGGGCACTCCCCCGGAGAAACTAATGAAAAACTGTTTTTT. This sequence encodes CASSAGHSPGETNEKLFF.

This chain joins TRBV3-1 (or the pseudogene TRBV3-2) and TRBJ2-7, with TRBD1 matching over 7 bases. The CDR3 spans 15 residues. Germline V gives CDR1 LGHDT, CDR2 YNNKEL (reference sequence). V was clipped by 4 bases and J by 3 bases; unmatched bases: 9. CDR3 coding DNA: TGTGCCAGCAGCCGTTGGAGACAGGGCATCTACGAGCAGTACTTC. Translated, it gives CASSRWRQGIYEQYF.